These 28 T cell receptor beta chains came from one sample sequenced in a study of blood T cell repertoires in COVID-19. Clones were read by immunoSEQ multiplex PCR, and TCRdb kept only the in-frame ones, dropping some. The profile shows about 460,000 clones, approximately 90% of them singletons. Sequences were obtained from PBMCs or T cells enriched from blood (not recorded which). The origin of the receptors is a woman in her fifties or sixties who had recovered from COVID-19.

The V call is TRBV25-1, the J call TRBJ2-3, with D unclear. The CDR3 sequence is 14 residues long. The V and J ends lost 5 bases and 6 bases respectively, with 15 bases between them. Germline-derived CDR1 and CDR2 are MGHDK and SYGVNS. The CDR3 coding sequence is TGTGCCAGCAGTTTCCCCCCTCCCAGGGATACGCAGTATTTT. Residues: CASSFPPPRDTQYF.

CDR3 residues: CSVGADRGRGSGYTF. The CDR3 DNA follows: TGCAGCGTTGGAGCGGACAGGGGGCGCGGATCTGGCTACACCTTC. The chain is built from TRBV29-1 and TRBJ1-2, with TRBD1 identical over 11 bases. The CDR3 extends over 15 amino acids. The ends lost 4 bases at V and 7 bases at J; junction bases unmatched: 11. Germline values: CDR1 SQVTM, CDR2 ANQGSEA.

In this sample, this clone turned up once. This CDR3 reads CATTPDRGRSGELFF. The CDR3 nucleotides are TGTGCCACGACCCCGGACAGGGGGCGAAGCGGGGAGCTGTTTTTT. The chain carries TRBV19 and TRBJ2-2; 11 bases line up with TRBD1. The V gene end was trimmed by 10 bases and the J gene end by 7 bases; junction bases not matched to a gene: 11. The CDR3 runs to 15 residues. From germline, CDR1 is LNHDA and CDR2 SQIVND (reference sequence). Full variable domain (remainder filled in from reference TRBV19 and TRBJ2-2): DGGITQSPKYLFRKEGQNVTLSCEQNLNHDAMYWYRQDPGQGLRLIYYSQIVNDFQKGDIAEGYSVSREKKESFPLTVTSAQKNPTAFYLCATTPDRGRSGELFFGEGSRLTVL.

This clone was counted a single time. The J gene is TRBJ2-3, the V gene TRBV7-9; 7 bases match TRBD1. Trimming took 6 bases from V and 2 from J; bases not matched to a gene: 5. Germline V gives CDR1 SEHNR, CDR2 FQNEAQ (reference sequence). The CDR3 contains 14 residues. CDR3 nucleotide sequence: TGTGCCAGCAGTCAGGGACAGACCACAGATACGCAGTATTTT. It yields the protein CASSQGQTTDTQYF.

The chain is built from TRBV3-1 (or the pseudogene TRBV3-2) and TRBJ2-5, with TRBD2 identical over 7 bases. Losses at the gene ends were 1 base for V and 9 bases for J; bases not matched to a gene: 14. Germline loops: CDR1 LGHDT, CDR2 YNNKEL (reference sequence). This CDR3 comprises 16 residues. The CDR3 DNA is TGTGCCAGCAGCCAAGTTTCGGGGCTAGCGGTGACGGCCCAGTACTTC. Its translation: CASSQVSGLAVTAQYF.

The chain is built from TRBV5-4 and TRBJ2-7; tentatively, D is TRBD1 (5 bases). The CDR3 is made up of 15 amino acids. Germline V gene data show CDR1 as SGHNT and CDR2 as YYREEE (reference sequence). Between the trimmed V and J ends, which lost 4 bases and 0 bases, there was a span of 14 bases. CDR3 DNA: TGTGCCAGCAGCCCCGGTGGACACAGCTCCTACGAGCAGTACTTC. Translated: CASSPGGHSSYEQYF.

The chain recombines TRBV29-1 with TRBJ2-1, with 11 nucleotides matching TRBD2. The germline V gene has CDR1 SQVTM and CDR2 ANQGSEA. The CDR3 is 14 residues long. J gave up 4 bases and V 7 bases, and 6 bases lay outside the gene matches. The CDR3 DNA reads TGCAGCGCCGCCGGGACTAGCGGTTACAATGAGCAGTTCTTC. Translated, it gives CSAAGTSGYNEQFF.

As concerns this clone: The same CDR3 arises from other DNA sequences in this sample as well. The CDR3 protein is CASSPRQVYGYTF. Here the CDR3 DNA reads TGTGCCAGCTCACCACGGCAAGTCTATGGCTACACCTTC. V usage is TRBV18 and J usage is TRBJ1-2; D gene uncertain. The CDR3 spans 13 residues. Trimming cost V 1 base and J 4 bases, with 7 bases left between them. In germline, CDR1 is KGHSH, CDR2 LQKENI.

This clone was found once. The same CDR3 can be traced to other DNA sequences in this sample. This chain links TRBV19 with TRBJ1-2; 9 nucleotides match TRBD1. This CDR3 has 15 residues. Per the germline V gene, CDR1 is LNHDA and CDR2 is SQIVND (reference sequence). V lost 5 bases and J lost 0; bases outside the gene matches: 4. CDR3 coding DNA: TGTGCCAGTAGTGCTGGACAGGGGACTAACTATGGCTACACCTTC. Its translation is CASSAGQGTNYGYTF.

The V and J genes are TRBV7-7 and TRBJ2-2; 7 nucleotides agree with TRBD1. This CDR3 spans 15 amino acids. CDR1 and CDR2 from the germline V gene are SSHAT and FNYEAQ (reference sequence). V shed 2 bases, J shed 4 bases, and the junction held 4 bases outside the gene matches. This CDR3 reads CASSLIGGGTGELFF. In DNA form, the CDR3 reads TGTGCCAGCAGCTTAATAGGGGGCGGCACCGGGGAGCTGTTTTTT. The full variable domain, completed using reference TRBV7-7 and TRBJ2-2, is GAGVSQSPRYKVTKRGQDVTLRCDPISSHATLYWYQQALGQGPEFLTYFNYEAQPDKSGLPSDRFSAERPEGSISTLTIQRTEQRDSAMYRCASSLIGGGTGELFFGEGSRLTVL.

The CDR3 DNA follows: TGTGCCAGCAGTGATATTGGAGATTCACCCCTCCACTTT. It yields the protein CASSDIGDSPLHF. V usage is TRBV2 and J usage is TRBJ1-6; D remains ambiguous. With 3 bases removed from V and 8 bases from J, the gap between germline ends came to 8 bases. This CDR3 is built from 13 residues. Germline assignment: CDR1 SNHLY and CDR2 FYNNEI.

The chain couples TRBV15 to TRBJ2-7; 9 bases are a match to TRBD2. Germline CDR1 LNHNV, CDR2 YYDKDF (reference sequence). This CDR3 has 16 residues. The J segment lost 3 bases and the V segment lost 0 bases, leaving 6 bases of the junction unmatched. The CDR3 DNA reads TGTGCCACCAGCAGAGATGAGCTAGCGGGGTTCTACGAGCAGTACTTC. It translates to CATSRDELAGFYEQYF.

CDR3 loop: CSVEVVGGETQYF. CDR3 DNA: TGCAGCGTTGAGGTAGTAGGGGGAGAGACCCAGTACTTC. The V call is TRBV29-1, the J call TRBJ2-5, with D possibly TRBD1 on 6 matching bases. V lost 3 bases to trimming and J lost 4 bases, with 12 bases between them. The CDR3 totals 13 residues. Per germline, CDR1 SQVTM and CDR2 ANQGSEA.

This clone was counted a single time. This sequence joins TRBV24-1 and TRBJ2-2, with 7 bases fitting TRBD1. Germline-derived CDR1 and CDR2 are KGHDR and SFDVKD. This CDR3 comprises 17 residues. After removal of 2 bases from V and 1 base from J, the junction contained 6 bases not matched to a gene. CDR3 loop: CATSDSPGQKNTGELFF. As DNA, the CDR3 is TGTGCCACCAGTGATTCGCCGGGACAGAAGAACACCGGGGAGCTGTTTTTT.

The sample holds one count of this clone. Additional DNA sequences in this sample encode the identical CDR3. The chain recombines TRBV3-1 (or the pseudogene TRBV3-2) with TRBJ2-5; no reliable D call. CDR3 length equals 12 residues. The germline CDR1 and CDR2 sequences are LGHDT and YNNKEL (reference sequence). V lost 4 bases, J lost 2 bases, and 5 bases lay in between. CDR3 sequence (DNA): TGTGCCAGCAGCCTCCTTCAAGAGACCCAGTACTTC. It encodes CASSLLQETQYF.

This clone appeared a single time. The CDR3 DNA sequence: TGTGCCAGTAGTACCAGGGGGCAGGGTTCACCCCTCCACTTT. The encoded protein is CASSTRGQGSPLHF. The rearrangement links TRBV19 to TRBJ1-6, with 8 bases that match TRBD1. V gave up 4 bases and J gave up 9 bases; unmatched junction bases: 5. CDR1 and CDR2 from the germline V gene are LNHDA and SQIVND (reference sequence). This CDR3 is built from 14 residues.

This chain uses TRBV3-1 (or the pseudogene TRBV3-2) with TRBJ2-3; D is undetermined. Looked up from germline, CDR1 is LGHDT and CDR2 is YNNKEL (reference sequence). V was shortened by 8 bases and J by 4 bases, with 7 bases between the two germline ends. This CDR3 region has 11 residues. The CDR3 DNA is TGTGCCAGCCTCGGGTCAGATACGCAGTATTTT. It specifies CASLGSDTQYF.

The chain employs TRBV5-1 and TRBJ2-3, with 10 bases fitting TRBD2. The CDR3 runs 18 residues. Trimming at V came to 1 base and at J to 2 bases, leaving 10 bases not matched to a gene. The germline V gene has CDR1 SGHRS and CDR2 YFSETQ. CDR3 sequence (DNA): TGCGCCAGCAGCTTGCGGGCTAGCGGGGGTACCTTCACAGATACGCAGTATTTT. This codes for CASSLRASGGTFTDTQYF.

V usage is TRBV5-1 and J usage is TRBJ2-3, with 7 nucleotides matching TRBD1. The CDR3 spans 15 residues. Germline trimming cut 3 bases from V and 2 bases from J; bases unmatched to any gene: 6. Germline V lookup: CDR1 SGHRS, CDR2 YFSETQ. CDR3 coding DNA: TGCGCCAGCAGCTCCGGGACAGCCGACACAGATACGCAGTATTTT. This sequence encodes CASSSGTADTDTQYF.

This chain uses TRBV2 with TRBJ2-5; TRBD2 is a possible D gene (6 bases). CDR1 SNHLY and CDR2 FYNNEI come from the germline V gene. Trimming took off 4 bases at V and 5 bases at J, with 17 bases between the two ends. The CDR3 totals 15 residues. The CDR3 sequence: CASSVQAGSGETQYF. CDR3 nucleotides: TGTGCCAGCAGTGTACAGGCGGGAAGTGGGGAGACCCAGTACTTC.

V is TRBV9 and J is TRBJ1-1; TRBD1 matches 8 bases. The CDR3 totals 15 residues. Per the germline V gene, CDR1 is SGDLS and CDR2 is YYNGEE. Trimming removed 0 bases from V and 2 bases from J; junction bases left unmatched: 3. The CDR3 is CASSVGDRHNTEAFF. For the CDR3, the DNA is TGTGCCAGCAGCGTAGGGGACAGGCATAACACTGAAGCTTTCTTT.

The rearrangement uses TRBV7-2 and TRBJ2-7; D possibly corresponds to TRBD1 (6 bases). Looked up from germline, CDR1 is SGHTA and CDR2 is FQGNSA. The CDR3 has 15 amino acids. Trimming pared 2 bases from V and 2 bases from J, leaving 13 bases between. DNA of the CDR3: TGTGCCAGCAGCTTAAACTGGGGGCCACCCTACGAGCAGTACTTC. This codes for CASSLNWGPPYEQYF.

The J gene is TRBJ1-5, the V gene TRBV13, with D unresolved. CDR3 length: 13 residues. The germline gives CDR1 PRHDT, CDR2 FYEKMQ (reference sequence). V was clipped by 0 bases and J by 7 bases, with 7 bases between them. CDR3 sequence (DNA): TGTGCCAGCAGCTTAGGCCGAGAACAGCCCCAGCATTTT. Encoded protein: CASSLGREQPQHF.

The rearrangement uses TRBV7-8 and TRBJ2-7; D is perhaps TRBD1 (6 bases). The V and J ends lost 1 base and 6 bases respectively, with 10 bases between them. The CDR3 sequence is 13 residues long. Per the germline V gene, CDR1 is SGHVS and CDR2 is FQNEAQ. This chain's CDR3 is CASSLEGVGEQYV. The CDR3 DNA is TGTGCCAGCAGCTTAGAGGGGGTTGGCGAGCAGTACGTC.

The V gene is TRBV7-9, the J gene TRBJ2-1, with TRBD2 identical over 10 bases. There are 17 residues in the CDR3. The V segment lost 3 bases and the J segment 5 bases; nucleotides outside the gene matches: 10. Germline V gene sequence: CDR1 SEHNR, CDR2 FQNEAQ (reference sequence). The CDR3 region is CASSLVNGTSEDNEQFF. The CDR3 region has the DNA TGTGCCAGCAGCTTGGTAAACGGGACTAGCGAAGACAATGAGCAGTTCTTC.

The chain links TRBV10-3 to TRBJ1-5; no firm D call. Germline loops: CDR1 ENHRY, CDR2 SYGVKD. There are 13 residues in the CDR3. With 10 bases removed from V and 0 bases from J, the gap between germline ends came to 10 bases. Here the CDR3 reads CASRQYSNQPQHF. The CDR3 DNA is TGTGCCAGCCGCCAGTATAGCAATCAGCCCCAGCATTTT.

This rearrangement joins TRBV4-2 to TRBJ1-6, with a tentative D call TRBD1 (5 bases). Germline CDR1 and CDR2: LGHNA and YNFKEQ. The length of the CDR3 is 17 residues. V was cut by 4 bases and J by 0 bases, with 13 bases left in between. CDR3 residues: CASSLNRYFSYNSPLHF. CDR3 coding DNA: TGTGCCAGCAGCCTCAACAGGTACTTCTCCTATAATTCACCCCTCCACTTT.

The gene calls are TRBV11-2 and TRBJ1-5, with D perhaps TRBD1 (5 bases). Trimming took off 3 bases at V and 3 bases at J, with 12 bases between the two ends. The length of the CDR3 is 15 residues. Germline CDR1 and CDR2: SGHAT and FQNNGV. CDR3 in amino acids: CASSLKGSYNQPQHF. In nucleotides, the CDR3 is TGTGCCAGCAGCTTGAAGGGGTCTTACAATCAGCCCCAGCATTTT.